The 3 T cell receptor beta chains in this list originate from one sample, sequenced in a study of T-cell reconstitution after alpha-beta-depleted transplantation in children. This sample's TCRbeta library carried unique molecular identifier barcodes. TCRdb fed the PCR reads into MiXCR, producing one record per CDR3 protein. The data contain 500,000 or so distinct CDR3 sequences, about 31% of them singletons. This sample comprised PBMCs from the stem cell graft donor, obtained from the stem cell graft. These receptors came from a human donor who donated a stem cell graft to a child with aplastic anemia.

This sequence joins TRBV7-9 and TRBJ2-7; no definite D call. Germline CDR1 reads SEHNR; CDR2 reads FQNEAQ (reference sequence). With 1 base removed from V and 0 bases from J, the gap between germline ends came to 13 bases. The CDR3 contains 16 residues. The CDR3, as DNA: TGTGCCAGCAGCTTAGAGGTTTCGGAGAGCTCCTACGAGCAGTACTTC. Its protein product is CASSLEVSESSYEQYF.

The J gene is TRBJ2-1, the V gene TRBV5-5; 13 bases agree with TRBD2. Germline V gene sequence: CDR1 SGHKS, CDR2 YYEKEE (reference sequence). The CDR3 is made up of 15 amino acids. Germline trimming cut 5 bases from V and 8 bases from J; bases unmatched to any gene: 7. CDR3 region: CASRNGTSGTHEQFF. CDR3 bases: TGTGCCAGCAGGAATGGGACTAGCGGGACCCATGAGCAGTTCTTC.

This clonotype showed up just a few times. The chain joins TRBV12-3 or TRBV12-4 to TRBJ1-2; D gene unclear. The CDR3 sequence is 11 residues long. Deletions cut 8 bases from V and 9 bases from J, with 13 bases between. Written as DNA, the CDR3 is TGTGCCAGCGGCGTGCCCAGGAGCTACACCTTC. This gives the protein CASGVPRSYTF.